What follows are 30 T cell receptor beta chains derived from one specimen sequenced in a study of blood T cell repertoires in COVID-19. The data were produced by immunoSEQ multiplex PCR, yet TCRdb's version contains in-frame clones alone and is incomplete. Of 50,000 or so clones listed, roughly nine tenths are singletons. The sample consisted of peripheral blood. Source of these receptors: a human donor in a cohort sampled during active COVID-19.

The rearrangement joins TRBV20-1 to TRBJ2-5; TRBD1 matches 9 bases. The V segment lost 5 bases and the J segment 10 bases; nucleotides outside the gene matches: 5. This CDR3 has 11 residues. Germline lookup yields CDR1 DFQATT and CDR2 SNEGSKA (reference sequence). The CDR3 DNA sequence: TGCAGTGCTCCCCGACAGGGGGGCCAGTACTTC. Its translation is CSAPRQGGQYF.

The rearrangement uses TRBV5-1 and TRBJ1-4, with D perhaps TRBD1 (5 bases). The CDR3 consists of 15 residues. Germline CDR1 is SGHRS and CDR2 is YFSETQ. V lost 0 bases and J 2 bases, leaving 8 bases between the germline ends. CDR3 in amino acids: CASSLAPGTNEKLFF. The CDR3 bases are TGCGCCAGCAGCTTGGCCCCAGGGACTAATGAAAAACTGTTTTTT. Variable domain in full (rest from reference TRBV5-1 and TRBJ1-4): KAGVTQTPRYLIKTRGQQVTLSCSPISGHRSVSWYQQTPGQGLQFLFEYFSETQRNKGNFPGRFSGRQFSNSRSEMNVSTLELGDSALYLCASSLAPGTNEKLFFGSGTQLSVL.

The CDR3 spells CSVERQGLGYTF. The DNA of the CDR3 is TGCAGCGTTGAGAGGCAGGGTTTGGGCTACACCTTC. This rearrangement joins TRBV29-1 to TRBJ1-2, with D maybe TRBD1 (5 bases). V was pared by 3 bases and J by 8 bases, with 13 bases between. This CDR3 has 12 amino acids. Germline V gives CDR1 SQVTM, CDR2 ANQGSEA.

V and J are TRBV15 and TRBJ2-1; maybe TRBD1 (6 bases). Trimming cost V 9 bases and J 6 bases, with 18 bases left between them. The length of the CDR3 is 14 residues. Germline values: CDR1 LNHNV, CDR2 YYDKDF (reference sequence). The CDR3 loop is CATVRQVNVNEQFF. For the CDR3, the DNA is TGTGCCACTGTCAGACAGGTCAACGTCAATGAGCAGTTCTTC.

This clone was detected once. V is TRBV27 and J is TRBJ2-7, with 8 bases aligning to TRBD2. Germline CDR1 MNHEY, CDR2 SMNVEV (reference sequence). The CDR3 is made up of 14 amino acids. The V segment lost 3 bases and the J segment 2 bases; nucleotides outside the gene matches: 3. The CDR3 bases are TGTGCCAGCAGTTTTGGCGGGGGGCCCTACGAGCAGTACTTC. Protein: CASSFGGGPYEQYF.

The rearrangement links TRBV3-1 (or the pseudogene TRBV3-2) to TRBJ1-2, with D perhaps TRBD1 (6 bases). The V end lost 4 bases, the J end lost 8 bases, and 20 bases lay between the germline ends. CDR1 is LGHDT, CDR2 YNNKEL, per germline (reference sequence). The CDR3 contains 15 residues. For the CDR3, the DNA is TGTGCCAGCAGCCGAGTGGGGGCGCTTTACGGCGGCTACACCTTC. It specifies CASSRVGALYGGYTF.

The rearrangement links TRBV24-1 to TRBJ2-7; 11 bases are a match to TRBD1. The V gene's germline CDR1 is KGHDR and CDR2 SFDVKD. The trim removed 2 bases at V and 3 bases at J, leaving 5 bases unmatched. This CDR3 has 16 residues. CDR3 sequence (DNA): TGTGCCACCAGTGATTCGCGGACAGGGGGCCTCTACGAGCAGTACTTC. Translated: CATSDSRTGGLYEQYF.

The chain combines TRBV29-1 with TRBJ2-2; 12 nucleotides match TRBD2. This CDR3 contains 18 residues. Per germline, CDR1 SQVTM and CDR2 ANQGSEA. The trim removed 1 base at V and 0 bases at J, leaving 6 bases unmatched. CDR3 DNA: TGCAGCGTTGAAGCTAGCGGGGGGGCTTTCGCGAACACCGGGGAGCTGTTTTTT. Its protein is CSVEASGGAFANTGELFF.

The chain recombines TRBV9 with TRBJ2-7, with a tentative D call TRBD1 (6 bases). The CDR3 length is 15 residues. Trimming took off 0 bases at V and 0 bases at J, with 10 bases between the two ends. CDR1 is SGDLS, CDR2 YYNGEE, per germline. CDR3 sequence (DNA): TGTGCCAGCAGCGTAGTTAGGGGGAGCTCCTACGAGCAGTACGTC. The encoded protein is CASSVVRGSSYEQYV.

Only one count was recorded for this clone. The V and J genes are TRBV3-1 (or the pseudogene TRBV3-2) and TRBJ1-2; no definite D call. V gave up 4 bases and J gave up 4 bases, with 7 bases separating them. Germline CDR1 and CDR2: LGHDT and YNNKEL (reference sequence). The CDR3 extends over 12 amino acids. CDR3 nucleotide sequence: TGTGCCAGCAGCCCGGGTGGCTATGGCTACACCTTC. This codes for CASSPGGYGYTF.

DNA of the CDR3: TGTGCCAGCAGTGACTATTCCGAGCAGTACGTC. Protein product: CASSDYSEQYV. The V gene is TRBV2, the J gene TRBJ2-7; D not resolved. V lost 3 bases and J 6 bases, leaving 6 bases between the germline ends. CDR1 and CDR2 (germline): SNHLY, FYNNEI. The CDR3 runs 11 residues.

This clone was observed a single time. The chain has TRBV5-1 and TRBJ2-7; TRBD1 aligns across 7 bases. Per germline, CDR1 SGHRS and CDR2 YFSETQ. With V trimmed by 2 bases and J by 3 bases, 2 bases remained unmatched. This CDR3 has 13 amino acids. DNA of the CDR3: TGCGCCAGCAGCTTCGACAGGGTCTACGAGCAGTACTTC. It is translated as CASSFDRVYEQYF.

This clone was seen only once. J is TRBJ1-6 and V is TRBV6-1, with 10 bases that match TRBD1. Germline values: CDR1 MNHNS, CDR2 SASEGT. CDR3 length equals 14 residues. V lost 1 base to trimming and J lost 9 bases; unmatched junction nucleotides: 0. CDR3 region: CASSEGTGGSPLHF. DNA for the CDR3: TGTGCCAGCAGTGAAGGGACAGGGGGTTCACCCCTCCACTTT.

The chain combines TRBV4-1 with TRBJ2-7; TRBD2 is a possible D gene (6 bases). This CDR3 spans 15 amino acids. The V gene's germline CDR1 is MGHRA and CDR2 YSYEKL. V lost 1 base and J lost 4, with 14 bases in between. CDR3: CASSQGNAGRYEQYF. CDR3 DNA sequence: TGCGCCAGCAGCCAAGGCAACGCAGGGAGGTACGAGCAGTACTTC.

V is TRBV12-3 or TRBV12-4 and J is TRBJ1-1, with D tentatively TRBD1 (5 bases). V was clipped by 4 bases and J by 1 base, with 7 bases between them. The length of the CDR3 is 13 residues. The chain's CDR3 is CASSSQENTEAFF. In nucleotides, the CDR3 is TGTGCCAGCAGTTCACAGGAGAACACTGAAGCTTTCTTT.

The chain employs TRBV3-1 (or the pseudogene TRBV3-2) and TRBJ2-1; 12 nucleotides agree with TRBD2. V was pared by 0 bases and J by 7 bases, with 7 bases of the junction left unmatched. CDR1 is LGHDT and CDR2 is YNNKEL in the germline V gene (reference sequence). This CDR3 is built from 17 residues. CDR3: CASSQERLAGVVNEQFF. In nucleotides, the CDR3 is TGTGCCAGCAGCCAAGAAAGACTAGCGGGAGTAGTAAATGAGCAGTTCTTC.

This clone has more than one count but fewer than ten. J is TRBJ1-2 and V is TRBV30, with D possibly matching TRBD1 (5 bases). V dropped 0 bases and J dropped 2 bases, with 7 bases sitting between them. From germline, CDR1 is GTSNPN and CDR2 SVGIG (reference sequence). This CDR3 spans 13 amino acids. The CDR3 sequence is CAWSVAGNYGYTF. In DNA form, the CDR3 reads TGTGCCTGGAGTGTAGCAGGGAACTATGGCTACACCTTC.

This chain links TRBV11-2 with TRBJ2-1; TRBD2 matches at 8 bases. The CDR3 is 15 amino acids. In germline, CDR1 is SGHAT, CDR2 FQNNGV. J was trimmed by 4 bases and V by 6 bases; bases with no gene match: 8. CDR3 loop: CASSRAGVSYNEQFF. The CDR3, as DNA: TGTGCCAGCAGTCGAGCGGGAGTATCATACAATGAGCAGTTCTTC.

V is TRBV4-2 and J is TRBJ2-1; 11 bases are shared with TRBD2. V shed 0 bases and J 7 bases; nucleotides not matched to a gene: 5. Germline values: CDR1 LGHNA, CDR2 YNFKEQ. This CDR3 has 16 residues. The CDR3 sequence is CASSQELAGVRNEQFF. The CDR3 DNA sequence: TGTGCCAGCAGCCAAGAACTAGCGGGAGTACGAAATGAGCAGTTCTTC.

The chain joins TRBV19 to TRBJ2-6, with 7 bases that match TRBD1. This CDR3 spans 17 amino acids. The junction had 8 bases not matched to a gene; V was cut back by 3 bases and J by 3 bases. Germline CDR1 is LNHDA and CDR2 is SQIVND (reference sequence). The CDR3 loop reads CASSISARGFGANVLTF. The CDR3 bases are TGTGCCAGTAGTATCTCTGCCAGGGGGTTTGGGGCCAACGTCCTGACTTTC.

The rearrangement links TRBV6-6 to TRBJ1-4, with 10 bases that match TRBD1. Germline CDR1 and CDR2: MNHNY and SVGAGI (reference sequence). V shed 8 bases, J shed 5 bases, and the junction held 8 bases outside the gene matches. CDR3 length: 15 amino acids. This CDR3 is CASAGTGVINEKLFF. CDR3 in DNA: TGTGCCAGCGCCGGGACAGGGGTCATAAATGAAAAACTGTTTTTT.

CDR3 DNA sequence: TGTGCCAGCAGCTTAGAAATAACCGGGGAGCTGTTTTTT. It translates to CASSLEITGELFF. The chain is built from TRBV11-3 and TRBJ2-2; D gene unclear. Germline V CDR1 and CDR2: SGHNT, YENEEA. The CDR3 contains 13 residues. The germline V and J ends were trimmed by 0 bases and 5 bases, with 4 bases remaining between them. The full variable domain, in which reference TRBV11-3 and TRBJ2-2 provide the parts outside the CDR3, is EAGVVQSPRYKIIEKKQPVAFWCNPISGHNTLYWYLQNLGQGPELLIRYENEEAVDDSQLPKDRFSAERLKGVDSTLKIQPAELGDSAVYLCASSLEITGELFFGEGSRLTVL.

V gene TRBV5-1 combines with J gene TRBJ1-1; D gene uncertain. Germline V gene lookup returns CDR1 SGHRS and CDR2 YFSETQ. The CDR3 is made up of 17 amino acids. Deletions cut 4 bases from V and 0 bases from J, with 19 bases between. Here the CDR3 DNA reads TGCGCCAGCAGCACCGTACCTGTGGCGGATCTGAACACTGAAGCTTTCTTT. As protein: CASSTVPVADLNTEAFF.

The gene calls are TRBV4-2 and TRBJ2-7; 8 positions agree with TRBD2. V was clipped by 4 bases and J by 3 bases; unmatched bases: 5. Germline lookup yields CDR1 LGHNA and CDR2 YNFKEQ. The CDR3 covers 14 residues. The CDR3 DNA reads as TGTGCCAGCAGCCTAGAGCGGGAGTTCTACGAGCAGTACTTC. It codes for CASSLEREFYEQYF.

The chain couples TRBV25-1 to TRBJ2-3; TRBD1 matches 7 bases. This CDR3 is 17 amino acids long. Unmatched junction bases numbered 8, after V lost 2 bases and J lost 0 bases. The germline V gene encodes CDR1 MGHDK and CDR2 SYGVNS. The CDR3 sequence is CASSEGVKGASTDTQYF. Here the CDR3 DNA reads TGTGCCAGCAGTGAAGGGGTCAAGGGGGCTAGCACAGATACGCAGTATTTT. Variable domain in full (rest from reference TRBV25-1 and TRBJ2-3): EADIYQTPRYLVIGTGKKITLECSQTMGHDKMYWYQQDPGMELHLIHYSYGVNSTEKGDLSSESTVSRIRTEHFPLTLESARPSHTSQYLCASSEGVKGASTDTQYFGPGTRLTVL.

This clone was seen only once. The gene calls are TRBV7-9 and TRBJ1-3; 8 nucleotides match TRBD1. This CDR3 has 16 amino acids. The germline gives CDR1 SEHNR, CDR2 FQNEAQ (reference sequence). J was trimmed by 0 bases and V by 5 bases; bases with no gene match: 6. CDR3 protein: CASSLWTGRSGNTIYF. The CDR3 DNA reads as TGTGCCAGCAGCCTCTGGACAGGGCGCTCTGGAAACACCATATATTTT.

The chain couples TRBV9 to TRBJ2-3, with 7 positions matching TRBD2. This CDR3 is 17 amino acids long. Trimming cost V 0 bases and J 0 bases; bases outside gene matches: 7. Germline CDR1 reads SGDLS; CDR2 reads YYNGEE. This chain's CDR3 is CASSVAPSGTSTDTQYF. The CDR3 DNA is TGTGCCAGCAGCGTAGCGCCTAGCGGAACTAGCACAGATACGCAGTATTTT.

This clone was found a few times. The chain has TRBV5-6 and TRBJ2-5; TRBD2 might be the D (5 bases). Germline V gene sequence: CDR1 SGHDT, CDR2 YYEEEE. This CDR3 contains 13 residues. Trimming cost V 0 bases and J 7 bases, with 10 bases left between them. For the CDR3, the DNA is TGTGCCAGCAGCTTGGAAGGACGGGGGACCCAGTACTTC. Residues: CASSLEGRGTQYF.

The chain couples TRBV2 to TRBJ1-3; 7 positions match TRBD1. The CDR3 runs to 17 residues. The trim removed 6 bases at V and 1 base at J, leaving 12 bases unmatched. Germline V gene data show CDR1 as SNHLY and CDR2 as FYNNEI. CDR3 region: CASRGLLGGVSGNTIYF. The CDR3 DNA reads TGTGCCAGCAGGGGTCTATTAGGGGGCGTATCTGGAAACACCATATATTTT.

The J gene is TRBJ2-7, the V gene TRBV3-1 (or the pseudogene TRBV3-2), with D possibly matching TRBD1 (5 bases). The CDR3 is 14 amino acids. Germline CDR1 is LGHDT and CDR2 is YNNKEL (reference sequence). V gave up 1 base and J gave up 5 bases, with 12 bases separating them. DNA of the CDR3: TGTGCCAGCAGCCAAGCAGCAGGGTCCCACGAGCAGTACTTC. Encoded protein: CASSQAAGSHEQYF.